The clone carrying this T cell receptor (beta chain) has at least ten counts. Its antigen is not known. There are 16 residues in the CDR3. The germline V gene has CDR1 SGHRS and CDR2 YFSETQ. With V trimmed by 4 bases and J by 5 bases, 11 bases remained unmatched. TCR cDNA molecules each had a unique molecular identifier. TCRdb re-called the 5' RACE reads through MiXCR, storing one row per CDR3 protein. The sample carries about 27,000 distinct CDR3 sequences, under 8% recorded once. The time point is: sample taken at primary tumor resection. Tumor, nontumor lung or frozen PBMC supplied whole RNA that was sequenced unsorted. The donors, more than 55 patients with untreated early-stage non-small cell lung cancer, provided the samples. This sample was taken from a study of spatial heterogeneity in lung cancer. Study background: Sequences of the beta chain were consistently detected in greater numbers than alpha-chain sequences.

Study-wide results and limits: Among blood samples, ubiquitous expanded tumor TCRs appeared more at resection than at follow-up.

Here the sequenced sample was PBMCs, taken at surgery. The receptor was isolated from a male donor with early-stage non-small cell lung cancer. J is TRBJ2-5 and V is TRBV5-1, with 10 bases that match TRBD2. The CDR3 sequence: CASSPRSGRAWETQYF. The CDR3, as DNA: TGCGCCAGCAGCCCTAGGAGCGGGAGGGCCTGGGAGACCCAGTACTTC. Together with reference TRBV5-1 and TRBJ2-5, the CDR3 gives the full variable domain: KAGVTQTPRYLIKTRGQQVTLSCSPISGHRSVSWYQQTPGQGLQFLFEYFSETQRNKGNFPGRFSGRQFSNSRSEMNVSTLELGDSALYLCASSPRSGRAWETQYFGPGTRLLVL.